This T cell receptor beta chain appears in the sequencing data of a study of blood T cells in healthy people across ages. Study results and limitations: Naive CD4+ cells and diversity were both higher in long-lived donors than in aged donors.

Combining a sample-barcoded 5' primer with a J-beta primer mix, a second PCR ran for about 7 to 11 cycles. MiXCR, applied by TCRdb to the 5' RACE reads, yields one record per CDR3 protein. This sample has over 1.5 million distinct CDR3 sequences, with approximately 50% found just once. Each individual donor underwent a draw of ten milliliters of peripheral blood. PBMCs were isolated at a quantity of at least 7 million per sample. Points on this clonotype: The antigen remains unidentified.

With 5 bases clipped from V and 11 bases from J, the junction kept 11 bases outside the gene matches. Germline CDR1 and CDR2: MNHEY and SVGAGI. The CDR3 extends over 13 amino acids. The sequenced sample consisted of blood. The chain has TRBV6-5 and TRBJ1-1; 7 bases line up with TRBD1. This receptor was obtained from a woman aged 40-49 years in good health. The DNA of the CDR3 is TGTGCCAGCAGTACAGGGGTATCTGATCGGGCTTTCTTT. Translated: CASSTGVSDRAFF.